Following are 8 T cell receptor beta chains from one sample sequenced in a study of T-cell memory formation after mild COVID-19. TCRdb fed the 5' RACE reads into MiXCR, producing one record per CDR3 protein. Of hundreds of thousands of distinct CDR3 sequences listed, approximately 25% are singletons. Sequencing was done on a sample of PBMCs or a T cell subset sorted from them (not recorded which). Receptor source: an adult woman who had mild COVID-19 (a few samples of this study predate the infection). Cell type and time point are not known.

Only a few counts were recorded for this clonotype. The chain uses TRBV5-1 and TRBJ2-7; possible D gene TRBD1, 6 bases. CDR1 is SGHRS, CDR2 YFSETQ, per germline. CDR3 length equals 14 residues. The V and J ends lost 0 bases and 2 bases respectively, with 9 bases between them. CDR3 bases: TGCGCCAGCAGCTTGGGACAGGCTGCCTACGAGCAGTACTTC. This encodes CASSLGQAAYEQYF.

In its sample, this clonotype was seen once. The CDR3 bases are TGTGCCAGCAGCTTAAAAAGGGGGCGAGGATACAATGAGCAGTTCTTC. This gives the protein CASSLKRGRGYNEQFF. J is TRBJ2-1 and V is TRBV7-3; 7 positions match TRBD1. The trim removed 1 base at V and 4 bases at J, leaving 7 bases unmatched. The CDR3 totals 16 residues. Germline V lookup: CDR1 SGHTA, CDR2 FQGTGA. The variable domain in full, with the rest retrieved from reference TRBV7-3 and TRBJ2-1, is GAGVSQTPSNKVTEKGKYVELRCDPISGHTALYWYRQSLGQGPEFLIYFQGTGAADDSGLPNDRFFAVRPEGSVSTLKIQRTERGDSAVYLCASSLKRGRGYNEQFFGPGTRLTVL.

This clonotype was seen a few times. The chain combines TRBV12-3 or TRBV12-4 with TRBJ2-4; D is possibly TRBD1 or TRBD2 (5 bases each). The CDR3 is 14 amino acids. V shed 8 bases and J shed 8 bases, with 19 bases lying between them. CDR3 DNA sequence: TGTGCCAGCTCAGTAAGAGGGGCGCTGGACATTCAGTACTTC. Amino acid sequence: CASSVRGALDIQYF.

This clonotype has only a few counts. This chain joins TRBV7-9 and TRBJ2-2; TRBD1 matches 10 bases. The germline CDR1 and CDR2 sequences are SEHNR and FQNEAQ (reference sequence). The CDR3 length is 15 residues. The J segment lost 6 bases and the V segment lost 4 bases, leaving 5 bases of the junction unmatched. The CDR3 loop reads CASSSETGGPGELFF. Here the CDR3 DNA reads TGTGCCAGCAGCTCCGAGACAGGGGGCCCCGGGGAGCTGTTTTTT.

The chain recombines TRBV27 with TRBJ2-7, with 11 bases identical to TRBD2. After removal of 6 bases from V and 0 bases from J, the junction contained 7 bases not matched to a gene. This CDR3 is 16 amino acids long. CDR1 and CDR2 (germline): MNHEY, SMNVEV (reference sequence). The CDR3 reads CASSTGTSGPSYEQYF. CDR3 nucleotides: TGTGCCAGCAGCACCGGGACTAGCGGCCCCTCCTACGAGCAGTACTTC.

The rearrangement joins TRBV29-1 to TRBJ2-7; the D gene is possibly TRBD1 (6 bases). Germline V lookup: CDR1 SQVTM, CDR2 ANQGSEA. The V end lost 7 bases, the J end lost 1 base, and 11 bases lay between the germline ends. The CDR3 extends over 12 amino acids. The CDR3 protein is CSALDSSYEQYF. The CDR3 DNA is TGCAGCGCCCTGGACAGTTCCTACGAGCAGTACTTC.

This chain's CDR3 is CASSYGIGSFGYEQYF. Written as DNA, the CDR3 is TGTGCCAGCAGTTACGGGATTGGGTCTTTTGGCTACGAGCAGTACTTC. The rearrangement joins TRBV6-2 or TRBV6-3 to TRBJ2-7; no firm D call. V lost 2 bases to trimming and J lost 3 bases, with 17 bases between them. This CDR3 spans 16 amino acids. Germline V gene data show CDR1 as MNHEY and CDR2 as SVGEGT.

This clonotype came up a few times. The chain uses TRBV6-5 and TRBJ2-7; 9 bases match TRBD1. V gave up 4 bases and J gave up 7 bases; unmatched junction bases: 11. Germline CDR1 is MNHEY and CDR2 is SVGAGI. The CDR3 contains 15 residues. CDR3 bases: TGTGCCAGCAGTTCCTCCGGGACAGGGTATGAGGAGCAGTACTTC. Translation gives CASSSSGTGYEEQYF.